Listed below are T cell receptor beta chains from one sample, sequenced in a study of prognosis after radiotherapy for stage I lung cancer. MiXCR, applied by TCRdb to the multiplex PCR reads, yields one record per CDR3 protein. The sample carries under 55,000 distinct CDR3 sequences, about 35% recorded once. The specimen comprised PBMCs, sampled before or after stereotactic body radiation therapy (not recorded which). These receptors were taken from a donor of 50 years or more with non-small cell lung cancer. CDR3s include the opening cysteine and the closing phenylalanine or tryptophan. The D gene is left open where the match is weak. Not all rows give a size; the values are once, few, many and, for expanded clones, a class.

J gene: TRBJ2-2; V gene: TRBV6-9; CDR3 length: 17; clone size: NA; D gene: NA; CDR3 protein: CASSWGIEGLNTGELFF; CDR3 DNA: TGTGCCAGCAGTTGGGGAATAGAGGGTCTCAACACAGGGGAGCTGTTTTTT
J gene: TRBJ2-3; V gene: TRBV7-8; CDR3 length: 18; clone size: NA; D gene: TRBD1; CDR3 protein: CASSLGPSSRWRTGTQYF; CDR3 DNA: TGTGCCAGCAGCTTAGGCCCGTCGAGCAGGTGGCGGACAGGTACGCAGTATTTT
J gene: TRBJ2-4; V gene: TRBV29-1; CDR3 length: 13; clone size: NA; D gene: NA; CDR3 protein: CSANGGAENIQYF; CDR3 DNA: TGCAGCGCTAATGGAGGGGCAGAAAACATTCAGTACTTC
J gene: TRBJ1-1; V gene: TRBV11-3; CDR3 length: 16; clone size: many; D gene: NA; CDR3 protein: CASSLGRVKAGTEAFF; CDR3 DNA: TGTGCCAGCAGCTTAGGGAGGGTTAAAGCGGGCACTGAAGCTTTCTTT
J gene: TRBJ1-1; V gene: TRBV12-5; CDR3 length: 14; clone size: many; D gene: NA; CDR3 protein: CASGFEDENTEAFF; CDR3 DNA: TGTGCTAGTGGTTTTGAGGACGAGAACACTGAAGCTTTCTTT
J gene: TRBJ2-5; V gene: TRBV28; CDR3 length: 12; clone size: few; D gene: NA; CDR3 protein: CATEGRVGTQYF; CDR3 DNA: TGTGCCACGGAAGGCAGGGTGGGGACCCAGTACTTC
J gene: TRBJ2-2; V gene: TRBV30; CDR3 length: 11; clone size: medium-sized; D gene: NA; CDR3 protein: CAWSPSRELFF; CDR3 DNA: TGTGCCTGGAGTCCGTCCCGGGAGCTGTTTTTT
J gene: TRBJ1-3; V gene: TRBV11-2; CDR3 length: 14; clone size: many; D gene: NA; CDR3 protein: CASSLSQLGNTIYF; CDR3 DNA: TGTGCCAGCAGCTTAAGCCAACTAGGAAACACCATATATTTT
J gene: TRBJ1-1; V gene: TRBV9; CDR3 length: 16; clone size: many; D gene: NA; CDR3 protein: CASSVSGAPWNTEAFF; CDR3 DNA: TGTGCCAGCAGCGTTTCTGGGGCTCCCTGGAACACTGAAGCTTTCTTT
J gene: TRBJ1-2; V gene: TRBV11-2; CDR3 length: 16; clone size: NA; D gene: NA; CDR3 protein: CASSLDHGGVGLHPTF; CDR3 DNA: TGTGCCAGCAGCTTAGATCACGGAGGGGTCGGGCTCCATCCCACCTTC
J gene: TRBJ1-1; V gene: TRBV11-1; CDR3 length: 16; clone size: NA; D gene: NA; CDR3 protein: CASIFRRGKPNTEAFF; CDR3 DNA: TGTGCCAGCATCTTTCGACGGGGGAAACCGAACACCGAAGCTTTCTTT
J gene: TRBJ2-1; V gene: TRBV20-1; CDR3 length: 15; clone size: many; D gene: TRBD2; CDR3 protein: CSARERTSGSDEQFF; CDR3 DNA: TGCAGTGCTAGAGAGCGGACTAGCGGATCCGATGAGCAGTTCTTC
J gene: TRBJ2-3; V gene: TRBV20-1; CDR3 length: 14; clone size: NA; D gene: TRBD2; CDR3 protein: CSARDLAGGDTQYF; CDR3 DNA: TGCAGTGCTAGAGATCTAGCGGGAGGGGATACGCAGTATTTT
J gene: TRBJ2-1; V gene: TRBV28; CDR3 length: 18; clone size: NA; D gene: TRBD2; CDR3 protein: CASPPGTSGRLHHNDQFF; CDR3 DNA: TGTGCCAGCCCTCCCGGGACTAGCGGGCGGCTGCACCACAATGATCAGTTCTTC
J gene: TRBJ1-2; V gene: TRBV7-2; CDR3 length: 15; clone size: NA; D gene: TRBD1; CDR3 protein: CASSAQQGAYYCYTF; CDR3 DNA: TGTGCCAGCAGCGCTCAACAGGGGGCATACTATTGCTACACCTTC
J gene: TRBJ1-5; V gene: TRBV4-1; CDR3 length: 15; clone size: medium-sized; D gene: TRBD1; CDR3 protein: CASSQDEQGDQPQHF; CDR3 DNA: TGCGCCAGCAGCCAAGATGAACAGGGGGATCAGCCCCAGCATTTT
J gene: TRBJ2-1; V gene: TRBV19; CDR3 length: 12; clone size: NA; D gene: NA; CDR3 protein: CASSFEYNEQFF; CDR3 DNA: TGTGCCAGTAGTTTCGAATACAATGAGCAGTTCTTC
J gene: TRBJ2-2; V gene: TRBV6-5; CDR3 length: 18; clone size: NA; D gene: TRBD2; CDR3 protein: CASSFNGLAVSNTWELFF; CDR3 DNA: TGTGCCAGCAGTTTTAATGGACTAGCGGTATCTAACACCTGGGAGCTGTTTTTT
J gene: TRBJ2-7; V gene: TRBV28; CDR3 length: 16; clone size: NA; D gene: TRBD1; CDR3 protein: CASSFSGTGGSYEQYF; CDR3 DNA: TGTGCCAGCAGTTTTTCCGGGACAGGGGGCTCCTACGAGCAGTACTTC
J gene: TRBJ2-3; V gene: TRBV6-2/TRBV6-3; CDR3 length: 14; clone size: NA; D gene: TRBD2; CDR3 protein: CASKPSGRPDTQYF; CDR3 DNA: TGTGCCAGCAAGCCTAGCGGTAGGCCAGATACTCAGTATTTT
J gene: TRBJ2-2; V gene: TRBV19; CDR3 length: 16; clone size: many; D gene: TRBD1; CDR3 protein: CASTSPRTGATGELFF; CDR3 DNA: TGTGCCAGTACCTCTCCCCGGACAGGGGCGACCGGGGAGCTGTTTTTT
J gene: TRBJ2-1; V gene: TRBV11-2; CDR3 length: 13; clone size: many; D gene: NA; CDR3 protein: CASSLVGGSEQFF; CDR3 DNA: TGTGCCAGCAGCTTAGTGGGGGGAAGTGAGCAGTTCTTC
J gene: TRBJ2-3; V gene: TRBV6-5; CDR3 length: 14; clone size: many; D gene: TRBD1; CDR3 protein: CASSSRTGGDTQYF; CDR3 DNA: TGTGCCAGCAGTTCGAGGACAGGGGGGGATACGCAGTATTTT
J gene: TRBJ2-2; V gene: TRBV7-2; CDR3 length: 16; clone size: NA; D gene: TRBD2; CDR3 protein: CASSLGVLADTWELFF; CDR3 DNA: TGTGCCAGCAGCTTAGGGGTTCTAGCGGACACCTGGGAGCTGTTTTTT
J gene: TRBJ1-6; V gene: TRBV28; CDR3 length: 14; clone size: many; D gene: NA; CDR3 protein: CASSVGGANSPLHF; CDR3 DNA: TGTGCCAGCAGTGTAGGTGGGGCTAATTCACCCCTCCACTTT
J gene: TRBJ2-3; V gene: TRBV27; CDR3 length: 15; clone size: many; D gene: NA; CDR3 protein: CASRIPNSPLDTQYF; CDR3 DNA: TGTGCCAGCCGCATACCTAACAGCCCCTTGGATACGCAGTATTTT
J gene: TRBJ2-7; V gene: TRBV20-1; CDR3 length: 15; clone size: NA; D gene: TRBD2; CDR3 protein: CSAFSFCGRAYEQYF; CDR3 DNA: TGCAGTGCCTTCTCTTTTTGCGGGAGGGCGTACGAGCAGTACTTC
J gene: TRBJ1-5; V gene: TRBV6-1; CDR3 length: 16; clone size: NA; D gene: NA; CDR3 protein: CASSPLWQGAYQLHHF; CDR3 DNA: NA
J gene: TRBJ2-4; V gene: TRBV28; CDR3 length: 13; clone size: NA; D gene: NA; CDR3 protein: CASRERADDIQYF; CDR3 DNA: TGTGCCAGCAGGGAGAGGGCAGATGATATTCAGTACTTC
J gene: TRBJ2-5; V gene: TRBV5-1; CDR3 length: 14; clone size: many; D gene: NA; CDR3 protein: CASSLNGAGETQYF; CDR3 DNA: TGCGCCAGCAGCTTGAATGGCGCAGGGGAGACCCAGTACTTC
J gene: TRBJ2-1; V gene: TRBV7-9; CDR3 length: 15; clone size: many; D gene: NA; CDR3 protein: CASSLVLEGVNEQFF; CDR3 DNA: TGTGCCAGCAGCTTAGTCCTGGAGGGAGTCAATGAGCAGTTCTTC
J gene: TRBJ2-3; V gene: TRBV5-4; CDR3 length: 16; clone size: NA; D gene: TRBD2; CDR3 protein: CASSLYLAGGTDTQYF; CDR3 DNA: TGTGCCAGCAGCTTGTATCTAGCGGGGGGTACAGATACGCAGTATTTT
J gene: TRBJ1-2; V gene: TRBV29-1; CDR3 length: 15; clone size: many; D gene: TRBD1; CDR3 protein: CSVANTGGANYGYTF; CDR3 DNA: TGCAGCGTTGCCAATACAGGGGGGGCTAACTATGGCTACACCTTC
J gene: TRBJ2-7; V gene: TRBV6-9; CDR3 length: 16; clone size: NA; D gene: TRBD1; CDR3 protein: CASSYASTGGSYEQYF; CDR3 DNA: TGTGCCAGCAGTTACGCCTCGACAGGGGGAAGCTACGAGCAGTACTTC
J gene: TRBJ1-6; V gene: TRBV14; CDR3 length: 15; clone size: many; D gene: NA; CDR3 protein: CASSQAGSYNSPLHF; CDR3 DNA: TGTGCCAGCAGCCAAGCCGGAAGCTATAATTCACCCCTCCACTTT
J gene: TRBJ2-2; V gene: TRBV3-1; CDR3 length: 12; clone size: many; D gene: NA; CDR3 protein: CASSQGRGELFF; CDR3 DNA: TGTGCCAGCAGCCAAGGGCGCGGGGAGCTGTTTTTT
J gene: TRBJ2-1; V gene: TRBV3-1; CDR3 length: 15; clone size: many; D gene: TRBD2; CDR3 protein: CASSQGIAGFDEQFF; CDR3 DNA: TGTGCCAGCAGCCAAGGCATAGCGGGATTCGATGAGCAGTTCTTC
J gene: TRBJ2-2; V gene: TRBV3-1; CDR3 length: 15; clone size: NA; D gene: NA; CDR3 protein: CASSPRAGNTGDLLF; CDR3 DNA: TGTGCCAGCAGCCCCCGGGCGGGAAACACCGGGGATCTGCTTTTT
J gene: TRBJ2-6; V gene: TRBV24-1; CDR3 length: 16; clone size: many; D gene: NA; CDR3 protein: CATSDSLGSGANVLTF; CDR3 DNA: TGTGCCACCAGTGACTCCCTCGGGTCTGGGGCCAACGTCCTGACTTTC
J gene: TRBJ2-3; V gene: TRBV7-3; CDR3 length: 15; clone size: few; D gene: TRBD2; CDR3 protein: CASSRTSASTDTQYF; CDR3 DNA: TGTGCCAGCTCCCGGACTAGCGCGAGCACAGATACGCAGTATTTT
J gene: TRBJ2-7; V gene: TRBV15; CDR3 length: 16; clone size: many; D gene: NA; CDR3 protein: CATSRDLTGQSYEQYF; CDR3 DNA: TGTGCCACCAGCAGAGACCTGACGGGTCAGTCCTACGAGCAGTACTTC
J gene: TRBJ2-1; V gene: TRBV4-3; CDR3 length: 18; clone size: many; D gene: NA; CDR3 protein: CASSQAVITASVINEQFF; CDR3 DNA: TGCGCCAGCAGCCAAGCCGTGATCACGGCTAGCGTGATCAATGAGCAGTTCTTC
J gene: TRBJ2-3; V gene: TRBV7-3; CDR3 length: 18; clone size: many; D gene: NA; CDR3 protein: CASSPNLRGLLSTDTQYF; CDR3 DNA: TGTGCCAGCAGCCCCAACTTGCGGGGACTTCTAAGCACAGATACGCAGTATTTT